This TCR beta chain was identified during a study of shared T cell receptors in the human thymus. Some clones are missing from TCRdb's copy, which holds only in-frame ones; the method was immunoSEQ multiplex PCR. The sample contains approximately 400,000 clones, approximately 95% of which appear only once. The CDR3 runs to 16 residues. Unmatched junction bases numbered 9, after V lost 6 bases and J lost 1 base. Germline CDR1 is KGHSH and CDR2 is LQKENI. The specimen sequenced was thymocytes. The TCR was taken from a human donor. The chain has TRBV18 and TRBJ1-3; the match to TRBD1 covers 7 bases. The CDR3 DNA sequence: TGTGCCAGCTCCTCGACAGGGAAAAGATCTGGAAACACCATATATTTT. Translated: CASSSTGKRSGNTIYF.